This T cell receptor beta chain was documented in a study of T cell responses to AZD1222 COVID-19 vaccine (TCRdb year 2021). Regarding the study in general: A total of 240 or so trial participants underwent TCR sequencing, of whom under 220 had received two doses of AZD1222 and around 26 had received two doses of the MenACWY control vaccine. Trial participants were enrolled into age subgroups of 18-55, 56-69 and 70-plus years, which contained about 150, 28 and 57 TCR-sequenced participants, respectively.

Comment on this clone: Its antigen is unknown.

What the research found in general, with its limitations: Because no day 14 peak-response samples were available, repertoires were characterized only after the peak T cell response. The 56-69-year group was small, and its depth increase did not reach significance, likely because of low power. A significant rise in spike-specific TCR breadth and depth was observed after two AZD1222 doses relative to day 0 and relative to MenACWY recipients. Most participants were white British and females outnumbered males, and the authors suggested that clonal diversity may have been underestimated. Nearly half of unique spike-specific TCRs reportedly recognized epitopes outside regions mutated in the B.1.351 and B.1.1.7 variants. The vaccine-associated CD4 TCRs covered the entire spike protein, and the dominant responses fell in regions 160-218 and 743-854. Conclusions about previously exposed vaccinees are limited, since just six or seven AZD1222 recipients were seropositive for SARS-CoV-2 at baseline.

Read against the paper, the sample's time point label means: baseline before first vaccination. Vaccinee samples came from UK trials COV001 and COV002, including a single-blind randomized controlled phase 2/3 trial of AZD1222 (ChAdOx1 nCoV-19) in healthy adults. Trial participant PBMC samples were collected at day 0 and day 28 after the second dose for TCRbeta chain sequencing. The CDR3 regions of human TCRbeta chains were analyzed by immunosequencing. In the original analysis: TCRs in the repertoires were matched against a reference library of SARS-CoV-2-specific TCRs that had been generated with the MIRA antigen-specificity platform. Breadth was defined as the fraction of unique TCRs that were SARS-CoV-2-associated, and depth was defined as the fraction of total T cells that were SARS-CoV-2-associated. Using the MIRA data, each spike-specific TCR was assigned both to the spike region to which the TCR was reactive and to a CD4 or CD8 class. Log10-transformed breadth and depth values were compared by one-way ANOVA with Sidak's multiple comparisons tests. TCRdb took this table from immuneACCESS and kept in-frame rearrangements with V and J called. Such tables lack part of the clones; where checked against another copy, unresolved V genes explain under half of the gap, and the rest is unexplained. D and trimming come from the DNA, and the V and J calls and clone size come from that table. This sample's table lists around 150,000 clones. The ten largest clones add up to 2.2% of the sample.

The CDR3 runs 17 residues from the cysteine to the phenylalanine. Of the read, only the CDR3 DNA is kept; its 51 bases are in frame from base 1. The V end gives up 0 bases and the J end 2 bases, leaving 5 bases in the junction not matched to a gene. As encoded in the germline V gene (reference sequence), CDR1 is LGHDT while CDR2 is YNNKEL. The V and J segments used are TRBV3-1 (or the pseudogene TRBV3-2) and TRBJ2-5, with 11 junctional bases fitting TRBD2. Source material: peripheral blood. This clonotype was obtained from an adult in good health. The DNA sequence is as follows: TGTGCCAGCAGCCAAGACCCACCTAGCGGGGGGCAAGAGACCCAGTACTTC. The translation is CASSQDPPSGGQETQYF.